This T cell receptor (beta chain) was documented in a study of identical twins (dated by TCRdb to the mid-2010s). As for the study more broadly: To test whether fetal clonotypes persist, the study used deep sequencing on TCR alpha and beta repertoires from monozygotic twins, unrelated adults of various ages, and cord blood. To rule out contamination, the twin experiments were replicated at different times with different library preparation protocols. The full study reports these points: Because the same donors could not be followed over many years, the conclusions relied on cross-sectional statistical analysis. The excess sharing between twins in beta out-of-frame sequences was weaker because fewer shared sequences reduced the signal-to-noise ratio. Invariant T cells such as MAIT and iNKT could partly confound zero-insertion analyses, though diverse VJ usage argued against this for most clonotypes. Compared with coincidental sharing between unrelated individuals, an excess of low generation-probability sequences was observed among out-of-frame TCR alpha sequences shared between twins. Out-of-frame TCR alpha sharing in monozygotic twins was systematically underestimated by recombination models, whereas sharing between unrelated individuals was in agreement with the recombination models. Abundant cord blood beta clonotypes had fewer insertions, young adult naive repertoires showed a similar but weaker trend, and memory repertoires showed no such trend.

Every donor was a healthy Caucasian. Three unrelated non-twin adults were also sequenced: a male aged 18 to 29, a male aged 50 to 59 and a female aged 50 to 59. Miltenyi CD45RO+ enrichment and human naive T-cell isolation kits were used to isolate memory (CD45RO+) and naive T cells from PBMC. Libraries were constructed by 5' RACE. Sequencing used an Illumina HiSeq 2000. A universal primer binding site was added through template switching, and the final cDNA carried a unique molecular identifier so that TCR cDNA molecules could be counted accurately. First-strand cDNA for TCR alpha and beta chains was synthesized from specific primers in the conserved constant-segment region. To control for contamination, each cDNA library was double barcoded with a SMART-Mk sample barcode plus Illumina barcodes. Two successive PCR steps introduced TruSeq adapter sequences along with Illumina sample barcodes. The TCR alpha and beta cDNA libraries were sequenced on the Illumina HiSeq platform using custom primers. The authors' analysis ran thus. MiGEC processed the raw reads to extract unique molecular identifiers, while MiXCR was used to determine the CDR3 positions. For each individual, recombination models were inferred using an EM algorithm with the repgenHMM and IGoR tools. The tcR package in R was used for shared clonotype analysis, with sharing normalized by the product of cloneset sizes. To study raw recombination without the effects of thymic and clonal selection, out-of-frame nonproductive sequences were analyzed. The public reads were quality trimmed at Q25 with fastp and then assembled into clones with MiXCR by TCRdb, keeping productive beta chains. Each CDR3 protein gets just one entry, which takes the most common genes and DNA from the rows behind it. These V and J calls derive from TCRdb rather than the authors' analysis. Present in this sample are under 450,000 distinct CDR3 sequences, about 18% of which were seen just once. 12% of the sample is in the top ten clones.

This clonotype was counted at least ten times. Its antigen target is currently unknown. No much larger clone is present one base from it, and per-base qualities are unavailable. This clonotype was sampled from a man between 50 and 59 years old in good health. Sequencing was performed on naive T cells sorted from blood. This sample's cell subset or site label indicates: cells isolated with a human naive T-cell isolation kit.

The nucleotides read TGTGCCAGCAGCACTCGCCGGGACAGGGGCGCTGAAGCTTTCTTT. This translates into CASSTRRDRGAEAFF. This sequence uses TRBV5-4 and TRBJ1-1, and TRBD1 aligns with 10 junction nucleotides. The CDR3 sequence holds 15 residues, the cysteine and phenylalanine included. Just CDR3 DNA is preserved here, 45 bases in frame from base 1. Per the germline V gene (reference sequence), SGHNT is the CDR1 and YYREEE is the CDR2. The junction shows trimming of 4 bases on V and 6 bases on J, and the gene matches do not reach 9 bases of it.